This T cell receptor (beta chain) is from a study of regulatory T cells in long-lasting Graves disease. Specified time point: newly diagnosed GD, antithyroid drugs for less than 3 months. TCR sequences were obtained from RNA taken from PBMCs. Combining iRepertoire HTBI primers with Arm-PCR of CDR3 regions, the authors built TCR beta libraries. TCRdb re-called the multiplex PCR reads with MiXCR, one entry per CDR3 protein. The sample yields 350,000 to 500,000 distinct CDR3 sequences, 14% seen once. These data also featured in a second study, about T cells in Graves' hyperthyroidism and ophthalmopathy. That paper notes: Most thyroid clonotypes that were expanded above 0.001 also turned up in blood. Ophthalmopathy stood apart from stable hyperthyroidism in a 13 V-J model.

Sequencing used peripheral blood mononuclear cells (PBMCs), obtained at new diagnosis, from a patient treated with antithyroid drugs. The receptor was isolated from a woman between 45 and 60 years old with Graves disease.

As DNA, the CDR3 is TGTGCCAGCAGCAAAGGGACTTCAGGAGAGACCCAGTACTTC. It translates to CASSKGTSGETQYF. This chain connects TRBV7-6 to TRBJ2-5; maybe TRBD2 (6 bases). This CDR3 comprises 14 residues. Trimming cost V 5 bases and J 4 bases, with 14 bases left between them. Germline assignment: CDR1 SGHVS and CDR2 FNYEAQ.